These T cell receptor beta chains were read from a single sample in a study of blood T cell repertoires in COVID-19. Only in-frame clones appear in the TCRdb table, and some are missing; sequencing was by immunoSEQ multiplex PCR. The sample lists more than 200,000 clones, approximately 86% occurring once. Material: peripheral blood. The receptor set was obtained from a man under 40 with active or convalescent COVID-19. CDR3s include the opening cysteine and the closing phenylalanine or tryptophan. Fields, in order: D gene, J gene, clone size, V gene, CDR3 protein, CDR3 DNA. D genes are given only for firm matches. Size values are once, few and many counts, or a class for expanded clones, and some rows have none.

- | TRBJ2-7 | - | TRBV27 | CASSSGTGLSYEQYF | TGTGCCAGCAGTTCAGGAACGGGACTCTCCTACGAGCAGTACTTC
TRBD1 | TRBJ2-7 | - | TRBV11-1 | CASSGTGVEQYF | TGTGCCAGCAGCGGTACAGGGGTCGAGCAGTACTTC
- | TRBJ1-1 | - | TRBV19 | CASSPWAVGNTEAFF | TGTGCCAGTAGTCCCTGGGCCGTAGGGAACACTGAAGCTTTCTTT
- | TRBJ1-4 | - | TRBV9 | CASSVVPGTNEKLFF | TGTGCCAGCAGCGTAGTTCCGGGAACCAATGAAAAACTGTTTTTT
TRBD2 | TRBJ2-3 | once | TRBV7-9 | CASSPRLAGGIDTQYF | TGTGCCAGCAGCCCACGACTAGCGGGGGGGATAGATACGCAGTATTTT
TRBD1 | TRBJ2-7 | - | TRBV19 | CASSEQGAREQYF | TGTGCCAGTAGTGAACAGGGGGCGCGCGAGCAGTACTTC
- | TRBJ2-1 | - | TRBV6-2/TRBV6-3 | CASSYSKHPGSNNEQFF | TGTGCCAGCAGTTACTCGAAGCATCCAGGATCGAACAATGAGCAGTTCTTC
- | TRBJ1-3 | - | TRBV5-6 | CASSFREDFGNTIYF | TGTGCCAGCAGCTTCCGTGAAGACTTTGGAAACACCATATATTTT
TRBD1 | TRBJ2-5 | - | TRBV4-1 | CASSPHGAGQGIETQYF | TGCGCCAGCAGCCCCCACGGGGCGGGACAGGGGATAGAGACCCAGTACTTC
- | TRBJ1-2 | once | TRBV6-5 | CASSYSEGGSGGYTF | TGTGCCAGCAGTTACTCGGAAGGGGGTTCTGGTGGCTACACCTTC